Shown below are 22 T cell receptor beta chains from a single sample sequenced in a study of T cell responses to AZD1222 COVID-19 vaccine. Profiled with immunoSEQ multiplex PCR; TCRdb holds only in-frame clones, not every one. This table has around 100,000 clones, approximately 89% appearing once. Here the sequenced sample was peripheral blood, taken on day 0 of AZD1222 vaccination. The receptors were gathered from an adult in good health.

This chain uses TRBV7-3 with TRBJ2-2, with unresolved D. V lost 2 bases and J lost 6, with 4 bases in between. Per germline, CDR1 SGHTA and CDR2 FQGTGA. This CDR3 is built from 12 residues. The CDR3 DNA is TGTGCCAGCAGCTTACGGTCCGGGGAGCTGTTTTTT. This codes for CASSLRSGELFF.

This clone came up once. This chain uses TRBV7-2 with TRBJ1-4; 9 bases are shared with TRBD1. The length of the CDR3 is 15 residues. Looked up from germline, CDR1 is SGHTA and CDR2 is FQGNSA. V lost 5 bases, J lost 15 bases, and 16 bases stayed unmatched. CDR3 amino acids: CASSPGGGLRDRVFF. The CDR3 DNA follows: TGTGCCAGCAGCCCGGGCGGTGGGTTAAGGGACAGGGTGTTTTTT.

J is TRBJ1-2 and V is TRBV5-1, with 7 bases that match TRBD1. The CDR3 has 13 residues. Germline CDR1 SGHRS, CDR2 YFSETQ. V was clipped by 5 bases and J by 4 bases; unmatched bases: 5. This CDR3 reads CASSGQVSYGYTF. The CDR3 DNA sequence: TGCGCCAGCAGTGGACAGGTATCCTATGGCTACACCTTC.

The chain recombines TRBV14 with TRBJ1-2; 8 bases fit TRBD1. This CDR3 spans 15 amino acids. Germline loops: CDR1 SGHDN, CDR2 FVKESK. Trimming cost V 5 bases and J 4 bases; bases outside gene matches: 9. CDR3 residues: CASSKSLTGAYGYTF. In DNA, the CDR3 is TGTGCCAGCAGCAAAAGCCTGACAGGGGCCTATGGCTACACCTTC.

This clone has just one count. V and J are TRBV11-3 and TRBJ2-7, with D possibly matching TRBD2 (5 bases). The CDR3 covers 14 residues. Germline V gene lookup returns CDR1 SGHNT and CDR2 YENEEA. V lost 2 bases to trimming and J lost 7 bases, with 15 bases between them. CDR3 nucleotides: TGTGCCAGCAGCTTAAGTCCTAGCTCGACAGAGCAGTACTTC. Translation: CASSLSPSSTEQYF.

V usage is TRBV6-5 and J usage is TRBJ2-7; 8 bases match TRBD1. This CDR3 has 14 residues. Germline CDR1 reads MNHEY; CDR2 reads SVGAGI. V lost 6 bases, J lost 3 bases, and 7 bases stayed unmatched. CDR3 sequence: CASRRTGPNYEQYF. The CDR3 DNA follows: TGTGCCAGCAGGAGGACAGGGCCGAACTACGAGCAGTACTTC.

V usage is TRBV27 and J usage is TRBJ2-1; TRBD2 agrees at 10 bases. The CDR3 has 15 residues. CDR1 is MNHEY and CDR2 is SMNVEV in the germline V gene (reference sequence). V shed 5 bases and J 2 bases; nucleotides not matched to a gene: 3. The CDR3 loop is CASSPTSGAYNEQFF. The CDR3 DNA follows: TGTGCCAGCAGTCCAACTAGCGGGGCCTACAATGAGCAGTTCTTC.

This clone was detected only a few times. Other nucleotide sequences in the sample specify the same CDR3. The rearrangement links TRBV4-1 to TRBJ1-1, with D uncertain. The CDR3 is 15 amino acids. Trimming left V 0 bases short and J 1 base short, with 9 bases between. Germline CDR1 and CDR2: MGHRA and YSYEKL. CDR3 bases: TGCGCCAGCAGCCAAGAATTAGGAACGAACACTGAAGCTTTCTTT. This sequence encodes CASSQELGTNTEAFF.

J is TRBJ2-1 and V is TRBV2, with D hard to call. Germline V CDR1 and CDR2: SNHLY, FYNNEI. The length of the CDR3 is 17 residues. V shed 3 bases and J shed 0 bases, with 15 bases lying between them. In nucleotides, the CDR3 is TGTGCCAGCAGTGATAGAGGTCTAACAAGCTCCTACAATGAGCAGTTCTTC. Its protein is CASSDRGLTSSYNEQFF.

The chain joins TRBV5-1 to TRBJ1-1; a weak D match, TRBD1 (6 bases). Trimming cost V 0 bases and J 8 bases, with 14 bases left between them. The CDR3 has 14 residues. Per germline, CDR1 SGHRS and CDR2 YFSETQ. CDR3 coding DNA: TGCGCCAGCAGCTTGGCCGACAGGCCCCCAGAAGCTTTCTTT. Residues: CASSLADRPPEAFF.

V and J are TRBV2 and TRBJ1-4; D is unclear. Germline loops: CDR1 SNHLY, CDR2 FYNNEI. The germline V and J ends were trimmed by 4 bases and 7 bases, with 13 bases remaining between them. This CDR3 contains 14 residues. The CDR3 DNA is TGTGCCAGCAGTGTTAAAAGGTCGGGTGAAAAACTGTTTTTT. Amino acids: CASSVKRSGEKLFF.

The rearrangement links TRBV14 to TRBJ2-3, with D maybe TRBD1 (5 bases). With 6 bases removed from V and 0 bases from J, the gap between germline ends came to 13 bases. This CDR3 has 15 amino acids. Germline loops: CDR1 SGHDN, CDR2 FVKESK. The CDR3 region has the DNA TGTGCCAGCAGTCACAACGCAGGGAGCACAGATACGCAGTATTTT. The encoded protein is CASSHNAGSTDTQYF.

CDR3 DNA sequence: TGTGCCAGCAGTTGGGACAGGGGCCTCAATCAGCCCCAGCATTTT. Translated, it gives CASSWDRGLNQPQHF. The chain recombines TRBV6-5 with TRBJ1-5, with 10 bases matching TRBD1. The germline V gene encodes CDR1 MNHEY and CDR2 SVGAGI. The CDR3 is 15 amino acids. V lost 4 bases to trimming and J lost 3 bases; unmatched junction nucleotides: 3.

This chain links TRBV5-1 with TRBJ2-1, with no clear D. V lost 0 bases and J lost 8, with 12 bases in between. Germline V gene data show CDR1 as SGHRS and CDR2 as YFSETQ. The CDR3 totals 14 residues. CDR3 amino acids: CASSLEIGLDEQFF. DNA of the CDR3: TGCGCCAGCAGCTTGGAAATAGGCTTGGATGAGCAGTTCTTC.

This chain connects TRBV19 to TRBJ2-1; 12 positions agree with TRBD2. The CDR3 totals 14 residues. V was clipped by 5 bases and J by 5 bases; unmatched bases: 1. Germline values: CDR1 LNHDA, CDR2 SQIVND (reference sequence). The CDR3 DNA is TGTGCCAGTAGTCTAGCGGGAGGGGACAATGAGCAGTTCTTC. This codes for CASSLAGGDNEQFF. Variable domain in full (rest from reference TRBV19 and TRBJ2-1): DGGITQSPKYLFRKEGQNVTLSCEQNLNHDAMYWYRQDPGQGLRLIYYSQIVNDFQKGDIAEGYSVSREKKESFPLTVTSAQKNPTAFYLCASSLAGGDNEQFFGPGTRLTVL.

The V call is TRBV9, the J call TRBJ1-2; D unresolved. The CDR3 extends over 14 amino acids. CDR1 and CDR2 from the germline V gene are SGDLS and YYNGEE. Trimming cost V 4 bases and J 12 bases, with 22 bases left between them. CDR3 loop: CASSPTPESGVNTF. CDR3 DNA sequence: TGTGCCAGCAGCCCCACCCCAGAATCCGGCGTTAACACCTTC. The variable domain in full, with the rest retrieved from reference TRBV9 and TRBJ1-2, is DSGVTQTPKHLITATGQRVTLRCSPRSGDLSVYWYQQSLDQGLQFLIQYYNGEERAKGNILERFSAQQFPDLHSELNLSSLELGDSALYFCASSPTPESGVNTFGSGTRLTVV.

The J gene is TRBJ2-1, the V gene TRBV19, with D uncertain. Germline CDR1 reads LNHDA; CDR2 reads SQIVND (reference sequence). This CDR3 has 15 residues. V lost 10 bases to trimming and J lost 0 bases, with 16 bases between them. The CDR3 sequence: CATALKSGSYNEQFF. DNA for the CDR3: TGTGCCACCGCGTTGAAAAGTGGCTCCTACAATGAGCAGTTCTTC.

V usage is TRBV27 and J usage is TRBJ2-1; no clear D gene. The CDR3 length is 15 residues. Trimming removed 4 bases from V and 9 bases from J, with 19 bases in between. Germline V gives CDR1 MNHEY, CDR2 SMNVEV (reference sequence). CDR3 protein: CASSSPLDGGPEQFF. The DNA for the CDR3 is TGTGCCAGCAGTTCCCCCTTGGATGGTGGTCCTGAGCAGTTCTTC.

CDR3 region: CASSISLSYNEQFF. CDR3 nucleotide sequence: TGTGCCAGTAGTATCTCCCTCTCCTACAATGAGCAGTTCTTC. The J gene is TRBJ2-1, the V gene TRBV19; D not resolved. The CDR3 sequence is 14 residues long. Per germline, CDR1 LNHDA and CDR2 SQIVND (reference sequence). Between the trimmed V and J ends, which lost 3 bases and 0 bases, there was a span of 6 bases. The whole variable domain, remainder taken from reference TRBV19 and TRBJ2-1, is DGGITQSPKYLFRKEGQNVTLSCEQNLNHDAMYWYRQDPGQGLRLIYYSQIVNDFQKGDIAEGYSVSREKKESFPLTVTSAQKNPTAFYLCASSISLSYNEQFFGPGTRLTVL.

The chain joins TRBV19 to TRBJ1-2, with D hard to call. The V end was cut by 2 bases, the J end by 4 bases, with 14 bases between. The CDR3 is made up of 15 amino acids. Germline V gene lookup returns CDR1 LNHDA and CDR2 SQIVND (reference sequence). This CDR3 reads CASSITAARGYGYTF. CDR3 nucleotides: TGTGCCAGTAGTATAACGGCAGCCCGGGGCTATGGCTACACCTTC.

The CDR3, as DNA: TGTGCCAGCTCACGAGATTGGGAGACCCAGTACTTC. This codes for CASSRDWETQYF. V gene TRBV18 combines with J gene TRBJ2-5, with D unresolved. CDR1 and CDR2 from the germline V gene are KGHSH and LQKENI. The CDR3 covers 12 residues. V lost 4 bases to trimming and J lost 5 bases, with 8 bases between them.

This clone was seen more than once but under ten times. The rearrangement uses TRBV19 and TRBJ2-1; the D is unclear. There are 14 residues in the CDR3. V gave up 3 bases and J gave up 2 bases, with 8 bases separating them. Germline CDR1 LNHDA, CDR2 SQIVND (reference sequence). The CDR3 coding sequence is TGTGCCAGTAGTATTTCGGCGGCCTACAATGAGCAGTTCTTC. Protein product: CASSISAAYNEQFF.